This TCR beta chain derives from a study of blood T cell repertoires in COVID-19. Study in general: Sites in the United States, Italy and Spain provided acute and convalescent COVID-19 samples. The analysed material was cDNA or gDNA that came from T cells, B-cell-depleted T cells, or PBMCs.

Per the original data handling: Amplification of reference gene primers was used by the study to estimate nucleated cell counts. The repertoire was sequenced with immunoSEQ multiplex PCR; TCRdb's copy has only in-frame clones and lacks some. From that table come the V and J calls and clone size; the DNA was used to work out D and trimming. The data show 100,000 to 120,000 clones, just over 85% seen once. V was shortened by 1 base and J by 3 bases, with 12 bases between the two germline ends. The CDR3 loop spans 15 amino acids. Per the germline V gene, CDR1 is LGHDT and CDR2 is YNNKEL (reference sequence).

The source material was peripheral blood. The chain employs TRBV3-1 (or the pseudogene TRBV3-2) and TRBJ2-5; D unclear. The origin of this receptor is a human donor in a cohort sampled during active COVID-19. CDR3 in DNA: TGTGCCAGCAGCCAAGGGCTCCTCACCAAAGAGACCCAGTACTTC. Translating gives CASSQGLLTKETQYF.